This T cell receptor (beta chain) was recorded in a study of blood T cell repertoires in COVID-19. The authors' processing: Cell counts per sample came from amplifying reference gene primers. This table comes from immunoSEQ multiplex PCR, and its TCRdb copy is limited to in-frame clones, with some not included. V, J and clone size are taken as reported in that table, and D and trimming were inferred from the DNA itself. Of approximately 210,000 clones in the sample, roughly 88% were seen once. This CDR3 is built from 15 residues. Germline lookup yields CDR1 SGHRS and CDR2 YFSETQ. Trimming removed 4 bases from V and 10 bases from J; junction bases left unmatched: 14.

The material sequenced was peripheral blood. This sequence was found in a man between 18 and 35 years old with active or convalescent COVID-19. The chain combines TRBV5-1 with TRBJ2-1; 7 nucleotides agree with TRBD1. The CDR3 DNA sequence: TGCGCCAGCAGCGCTACAGGGGATGGGTGGGGAGAGCAGTTCTTC. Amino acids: CASSATGDGWGEQFF. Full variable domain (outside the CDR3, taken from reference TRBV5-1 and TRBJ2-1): KAGVTQTPRYLIKTRGQQVTLSCSPISGHRSVSWYQQTPGQGLQFLFEYFSETQRNKGNFPGRFSGRQFSNSRSEMNVSTLELGDSALYLCASSATGDGWGEQFFGPGTRLTVL.